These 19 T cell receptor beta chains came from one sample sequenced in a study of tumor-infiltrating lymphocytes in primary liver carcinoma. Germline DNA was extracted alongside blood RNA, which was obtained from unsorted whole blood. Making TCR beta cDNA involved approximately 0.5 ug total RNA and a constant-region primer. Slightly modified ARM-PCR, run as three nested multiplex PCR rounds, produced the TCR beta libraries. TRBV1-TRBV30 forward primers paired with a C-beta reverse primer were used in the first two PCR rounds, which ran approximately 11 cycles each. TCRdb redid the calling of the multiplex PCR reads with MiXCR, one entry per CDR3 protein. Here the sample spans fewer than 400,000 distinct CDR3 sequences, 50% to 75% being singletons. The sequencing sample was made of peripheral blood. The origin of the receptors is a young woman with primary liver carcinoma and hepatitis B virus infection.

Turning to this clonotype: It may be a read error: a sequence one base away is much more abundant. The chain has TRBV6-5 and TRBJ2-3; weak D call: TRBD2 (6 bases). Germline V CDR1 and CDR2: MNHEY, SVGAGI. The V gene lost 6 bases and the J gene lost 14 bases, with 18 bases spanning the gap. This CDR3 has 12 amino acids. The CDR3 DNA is TGTGCCAGCAGCTCCGGGACTCCTTTTCGGTATTTT. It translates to CASSSGTPFRYF.

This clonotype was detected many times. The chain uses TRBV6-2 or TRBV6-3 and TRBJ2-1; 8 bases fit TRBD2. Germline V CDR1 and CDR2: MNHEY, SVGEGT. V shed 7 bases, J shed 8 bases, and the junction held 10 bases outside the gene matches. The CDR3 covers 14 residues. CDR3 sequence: CASKDSGKGDEQFF. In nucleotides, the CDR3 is TGTGCCAGCAAAGATAGCGGGAAGGGCGATGAGCAGTTCTTC.

The CDR3 DNA is TGTGCCAGCAGTGTGCAGACCGGGGGTCAGGAGACCCAGTACTTC. This encodes CASSVQTGGQETQYF. The chain carries TRBV6-1 and TRBJ2-5; TRBD2 is a possible D gene (6 bases). V was shortened by 4 bases and J by 5 bases, with 17 bases between the two germline ends. Germline V gene lookup returns CDR1 MNHNS and CDR2 SASEGT. The CDR3 has 15 residues.

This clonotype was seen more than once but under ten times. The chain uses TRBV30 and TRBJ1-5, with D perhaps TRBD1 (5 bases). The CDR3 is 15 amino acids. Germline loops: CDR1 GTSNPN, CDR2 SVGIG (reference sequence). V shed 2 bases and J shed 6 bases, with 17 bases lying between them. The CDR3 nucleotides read TGTGCCTGGAGTCTGGGGACGGGTGACCGTCAGCCCCAGCATTTT. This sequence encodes CAWSLGTGDRQPQHF.

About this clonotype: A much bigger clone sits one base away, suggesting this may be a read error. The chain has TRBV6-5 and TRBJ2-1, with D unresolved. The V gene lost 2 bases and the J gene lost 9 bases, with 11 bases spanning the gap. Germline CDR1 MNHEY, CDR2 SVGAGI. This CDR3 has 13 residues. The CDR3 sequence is CASSYSQRFEQFF. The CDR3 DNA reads TGTGCCAGCAGTTACAGTCAGCGATTTGAGCAGTTCTTC.

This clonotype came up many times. Here the CDR3 DNA reads TGTGCCAGCAGTTTCAGGGGCTCTGGAAACACCATATATTTT. This codes for CASSFRGSGNTIYF. The rearrangement uses TRBV12-3 or TRBV12-4 and TRBJ1-3; D is perhaps TRBD1 (6 bases). The CDR3 has 14 residues. V was shortened by 3 bases and J by 0 bases, with 6 bases between the two germline ends.

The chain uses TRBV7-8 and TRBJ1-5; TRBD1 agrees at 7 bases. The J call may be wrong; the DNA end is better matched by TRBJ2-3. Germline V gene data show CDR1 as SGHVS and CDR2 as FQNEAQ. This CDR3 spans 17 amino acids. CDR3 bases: TGTGCCAGCAGCTTAGGGGGACAGAGAAATAGCAATCAGCCCCAGTATTTT. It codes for CASSLGGQRNSNQPQYF.

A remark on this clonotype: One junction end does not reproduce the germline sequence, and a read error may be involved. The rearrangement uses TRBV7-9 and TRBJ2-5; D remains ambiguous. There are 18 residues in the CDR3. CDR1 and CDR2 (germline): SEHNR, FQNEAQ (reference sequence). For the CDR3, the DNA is TGTGCCAGCAGCTTAGCGTCAAATGGCCAATACTCCCAAGAGATCCAGTACTTC. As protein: CASSLASNGQYSQEIQYF.

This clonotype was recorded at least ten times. The CDR3 region has the DNA TGTGCCAGCTCCGAGGACTTTACAGTGCATGAGCAGTTCTTC. The encoded protein is CASSEDFTVHEQFF. The rearrangement joins TRBV6-5 to TRBJ2-1; TRBD2 might be the D (5 bases). CDR3 size: 14 residues. Per the germline V gene, CDR1 is MNHEY and CDR2 is SVGAGI. Trimming pared 8 bases from V and 8 bases from J, leaving 19 bases between.

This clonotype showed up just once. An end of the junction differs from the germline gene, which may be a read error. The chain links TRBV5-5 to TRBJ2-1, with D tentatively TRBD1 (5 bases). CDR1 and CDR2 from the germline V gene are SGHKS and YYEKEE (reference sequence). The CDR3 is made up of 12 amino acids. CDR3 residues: CVSSPTGNEQFF. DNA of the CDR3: TGTGTCAGCAGCCCCACAGGCAATGAGCAGTTCTTC.

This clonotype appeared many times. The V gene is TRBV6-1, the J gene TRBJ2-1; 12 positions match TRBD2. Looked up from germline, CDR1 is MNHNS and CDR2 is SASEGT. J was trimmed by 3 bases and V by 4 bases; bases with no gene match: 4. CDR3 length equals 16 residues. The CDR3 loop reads CASSAQTSGGYNEQFF. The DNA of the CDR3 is TGTGCCAGCAGTGCACAGACTAGCGGGGGCTACAATGAGCAGTTCTTC.

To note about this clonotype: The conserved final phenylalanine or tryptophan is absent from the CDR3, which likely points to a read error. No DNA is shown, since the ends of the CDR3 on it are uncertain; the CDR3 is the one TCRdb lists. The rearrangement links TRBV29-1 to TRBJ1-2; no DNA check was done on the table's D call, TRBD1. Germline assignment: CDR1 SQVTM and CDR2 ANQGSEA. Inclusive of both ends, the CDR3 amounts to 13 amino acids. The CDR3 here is CSTRTDWPRGYSI.

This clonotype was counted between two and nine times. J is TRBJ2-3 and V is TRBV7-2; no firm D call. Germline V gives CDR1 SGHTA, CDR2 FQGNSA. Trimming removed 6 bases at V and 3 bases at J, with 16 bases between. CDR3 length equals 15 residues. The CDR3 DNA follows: TGTGCCAGCAGTCAGGCGTACCTAAATACAGATACGCAGTATTTT. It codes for CASSQAYLNTDTQYF.

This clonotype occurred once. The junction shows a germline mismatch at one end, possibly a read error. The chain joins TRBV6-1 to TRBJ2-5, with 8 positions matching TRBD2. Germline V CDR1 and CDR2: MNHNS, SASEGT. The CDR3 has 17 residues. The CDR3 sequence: CASKSGGLAGYQEIQYF. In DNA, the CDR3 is TGTGCCAGCAAGTCGGGAGGCCTAGCGGGCTACCAAGAGATCCAGTACTTC.

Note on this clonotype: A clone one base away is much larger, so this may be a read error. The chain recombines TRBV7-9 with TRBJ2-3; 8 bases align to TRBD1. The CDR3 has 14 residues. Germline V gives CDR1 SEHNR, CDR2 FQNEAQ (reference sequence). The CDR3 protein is CASSSAGGGDMQYF. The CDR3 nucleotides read TGTGCCAGCAGCTCTGCAGGGGGCGGAGATATGCAGTATTTT.

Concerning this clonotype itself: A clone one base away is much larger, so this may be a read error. This chain's CDR3 is CSVEVFGGRAEIQYF. The CDR3 nucleotides are TGCAGCGTTGAAGTCTTCGGAGGCAGGGCGGAGATCCAGTACTTC. The V call is TRBV29-1, the J call TRBJ2-5, with D perhaps given as TRBD1 or TRBD2 (5 bases each). Germline CDR1 reads SQVTM; CDR2 reads ANQGSEA. There are 15 residues in the CDR3. Complete variable domain (other parts from reference TRBV29-1 and TRBJ2-5): SAVISQKPSRDICQRGTSLTIQCQVDSQVTMMFWYRQQPGQSLTLIATANQGSEATYESGFVIDKFPISRPNLTFSTLTVSNMSPEDSSIYLCSVEVFGGRAEIQYFGPGTRLLVL.

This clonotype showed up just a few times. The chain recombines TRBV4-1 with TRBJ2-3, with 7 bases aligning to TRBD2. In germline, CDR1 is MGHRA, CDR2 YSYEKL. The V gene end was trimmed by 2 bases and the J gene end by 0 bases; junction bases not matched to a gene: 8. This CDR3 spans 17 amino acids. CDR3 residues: CASSQPGTTASTDTQYF. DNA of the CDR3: TGCGCCAGCAGCCAACCCGGGACTACCGCTAGCACAGATACGCAGTATTTT.

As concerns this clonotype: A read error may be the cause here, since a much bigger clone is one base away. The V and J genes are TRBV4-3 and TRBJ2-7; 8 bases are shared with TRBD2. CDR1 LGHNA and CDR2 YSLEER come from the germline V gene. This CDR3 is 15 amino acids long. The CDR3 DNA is TGCGCCAGCGGCCAAATAGCGGGGCCGAACTACGAGCAGTACTTC. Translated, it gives CASGQIAGPNYEQYF.

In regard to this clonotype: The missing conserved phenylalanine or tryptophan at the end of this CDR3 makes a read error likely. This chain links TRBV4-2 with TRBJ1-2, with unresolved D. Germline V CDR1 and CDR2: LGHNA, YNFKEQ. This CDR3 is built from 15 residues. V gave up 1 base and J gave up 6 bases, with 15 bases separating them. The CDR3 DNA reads TGTGCCAGCAGCCAAGTTCTGGGTTCGAATAATGGCTACACCATC. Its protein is CASSQVLGSNNGYTI.